This T cell receptor beta chain was retrieved from a study of early T cells in non-severe SARS-CoV-2 infection. Germline V gene lookup returns CDR1 MGHRA and CDR2 YSYEKL. This CDR3 has 15 residues. V shed 3 bases, J shed 4 bases, and the junction held 6 bases outside the gene matches. TCRdb redid the calling of the 5' RACE reads with MiXCR, one entry per CDR3 protein. The data contain some 52,000 distinct CDR3 sequences, 8% to 10% of them seen just once; the ten biggest clones take up approximately 8.8%. Sequencing was carried out using whole blood. The receptor comes from an adult who was a healthcare worker with PCR-confirmed SARS-CoV-2 infection or an uninfected control (not recorded which). The V call is TRBV4-1, the J call TRBJ2-7; 10 bases are shared with TRBD1. Here the CDR3 reads CASSHRTGGEYEQYF. DNA of the CDR3: TGCGCCAGCAGCCACAGGACAGGGGGGGAATACGAGCAGTACTTC.